This T cell receptor beta chain originates from a study of CD8 T cells in ankylosing spondylitis (dated by TCRdb to 2017 to 2019). Describing the broader study: T cell receptor beta repertoires were profiled in healthy donors and ankylosing spondylitis patients so that disease-linked TCR variants could be found. The full study cohort comprised approximately 23 ankylosing spondylitis patients and around 100 healthy donors. Samples of peripheral blood were taken, and for ankylosing spondylitis patients, synovial fluid was collected as well.

From the cysteine up to the phenylalanine, the CDR3 has a length of 13 residues. This entry keeps only the CDR3 DNA: 39 bases, framed from base 1. The germline V gene (reference sequence) provides CDR1 SGHKS and CDR2 YYEKEE. At the junction V is shortened by 1 base and J by 2 bases, with 7 bases in between. This clonotype showed up just a few times. Its antigen is currently not known. No per-base quality is available; no much larger clone lies one base away. Sequencing took place on an Illumina HiSeq 2500. Quantitative 5'-RACE with molecular barcodes was the method used to prepare the TCR beta libraries. The authors' pipeline ran thus. A new computational method based on a probabilistic model of VDJ rearrangement was used to identify disease-linked TCR variants. TCRdb reprocessed the public reads (quality trimming at Q25 with fastp, clone calling with MiXCR) and kept in-frame beta chains. Each CDR3 protein gets just one entry, which takes the most common genes and DNA from the rows behind it. TCRdb's processing, not the authors', yielded these V and J calls. Recorded for this sample are about 220,000 distinct CDR3 sequences; about 7% of them occurred a single time. Clones ranked in the top ten supply 12% to 15% of the sample.

The research as a whole found: The disease-linked clones showed a CD8+ phenotype and occurred at relatively low frequencies in peripheral blood. A TCR beta motif of 8 or 9 highly homologous amino acid variants appeared characteristic of blood from ankylosing spondylitis patients. The disease-linked clones were reported to be significantly enriched in matched synovial fluid samples from ankylosing spondylitis patients. Some TCR beta motif variants had previously been reported in synovial fluid and blood of reactive arthritis patients, which suggested common disease-initiation mechanisms.

The rearranged segments are TRBV5-5 and TRBJ2-7, with the D gene not confidently named. Sequenced: blood, either unsorted or a sorted T cell fraction (not recorded which). The sequence derives from a male donor with ankylosing spondylitis. The DNA is TGTGCCAGCAGCTTGAACACAGCCTACGAGCAGTACTTC. The translation is CASSLNTAYEQYF.